This paragraph reports one T cell receptor (beta chain). Its antigen is currently not known. No much larger clonotype is one base removed from it; base qualities were not supplied. The library relied on the immunoSEQ multiplex PCR assay. For the multiplex PCR, a mixture combining 60 forward primers for TCR Vbeta segments and 13 reverse primers for TCR Jbeta segments was used. A multiplex PCR assay on genomic DNA amplified the CDR3 region of rearranged TCR beta genes. Amplified TCR beta libraries were sequenced as 87-base-pair reads on the Illumina HiSeq System. The original pipeline was this. A later analysis counted approximately 84 million unique TCR beta chains across the 700 or so repertoires, and some 12 million of these chains were shared by at least two donors. Raw reads were error-corrected and collapsed into unique sequences by a nearest-neighbor algorithm in which closely related sequences were merged to remove PCR and sequencing errors. V, D and J gene segments were assigned by aligning CDR3 sequences to IMGT reference sequences. Each retained sequence needed at least a six-nucleotide match to both a V gene segment and a J gene segment. Rearrangements were called productive when the CDR3 lacked stop codons and stayed in frame with V and J; all others were non-productive. Following IMGT convention, CDR3 was defined as the stretch from the second conserved V-encoded cysteine up to the conserved J-encoded phenylalanine. The earlier analysis of about 640 of the donors excluded any sequence lacking an unambiguous match to a single V gene segment. An earlier analysis of around 600 of the donors classified V segments as functional when productive rearrangements were above 56.7% and as segregating when the standard deviation between donors was above 5%. To diagnose cytomegalovirus status from the catalog of TCR beta chain sequences, a statistical classification framework was built. In a later analysis, TCR nucleotide sequences were compared against IMGT/GENE-DB human TR gene sequences so that V and J genes could be assigned. In a later analysis, CDR3 sequences and most-parsimonious VDJ recombination scenarios were assigned using the TCRdist pipeline. A later analysis defined each TCR beta chain by its CDR3 amino acid sequence plus V-gene family, and excluded reads lacking a unique V-gene family. In a later analysis, 450 to 600 highly shared, low-generation-probability nucleotide sequences were removed to address suspected cross-contamination and a sequencing artifact. A later analysis calculated a clonal expansion index for each public chain from normalized within-repertoire ranks of inferred template counts. Generation probabilities in a later analysis came from a VDJ recombination model fitted to out-of-frame rearrangements, and those results were checked against IGoR. A later analysis scored TCR-TCR, TCR-HLA and TCR-CMV co-occurrence with hypergeometric tests, applying a repertoire-size bias correction to TCR pairs. To estimate false discovery rates, a later analysis permuted the HLA or CMV assignments 20 times. In a later analysis, co-occurring TCRs were grouped using DBSCAN, with TCRdist sequence similarity added in when clustering inside HLA-allele-positive subsets. Repertoires with fewer than 30,000 or more than 120,000 public chains were left out of co-occurrence clustering, as were five repertoires with anomalous nucleotide sharing. TCRdb carries this immuneACCESS record with in-frame sequences only. Its versions omit some clonotypes, under half of them owing to an unresolved V gene in the studies checked, with the rest unexplained. V, J and clone size derive from that table, while D and trimming were established from the DNA sequence. For this sample there are 90,000 to 110,000 clones; about four fifths appear just once. The ten largest clones take up 1.3% of the sample.

The sample is drawn from a study of cytomegalovirus exposure and HLA in healthy donors (dated 2017 in TCRdb). At the level of the whole study: In an earlier analysis of roughly 500 of the donors, less than 350 Gb of sequence data and some 120 million unique TCR beta sequences from about 179 million T cells were reported. An early release covering about 600 HLA-typed donors comprised 300 to 350 gigabases of sequencing data and tens of millions of unique TCR sequences. Of the 350 to 450 genotyped donors, more than 75% were placed in the genetic ancestry cluster associated with self-reported Caucasian donors. The study was designed to test whether signatures of past pathogen exposure could be identified by cataloging public T cell receptors. The study used immunosequencing to profile the T cell repertoires of 600 to 850 subjects and linked those repertoires to cytomegalovirus serostatus. A separate validation cohort of 100 to 150 different subjects was used in addition to the approximately 640-subject first cohort. To predict cytomegalovirus infection status, the study combined high-throughput TCR immunosequencing, statistical association of individual TCRs with disease status, and machine learning. A later analysis re-analyzed previously published TCR beta repertoires from several hundred donors and added high-resolution HLA genotyping to study TCR occurrence patterns. Rather than using new phenotypic data, the later analysis identified candidate immune exposures from TCR beta sequences and from how often those sequences occurred across donors. In an earlier analysis of roughly 600 of the donors, high-throughput TCR beta sequencing was used to judge whether each TCR beta V gene segment behaved as functional or pseudogenic. Donor age, sex, ethnicity and CMV serostatus were compiled alongside the repertoire data. A later genetic analysis took genome-wide SNP genotypes for about three fifths of the 666 donors and used that subset as a discovery cohort. Every discovery cohort repertoire had been produced on one sequencing platform. Class I and class II HLA loci were covered by the typing at four-digit resolution. The number of donors typed differed by locus, with 629-630 for A, B, C, DRB1 and DQB1, around 500 for DQA1, about 610 for DPA1, and roughly 450 for DPB1. Roughly 5 DR-DQ haplotypes were handled as single units for association and clustering, since linkage in the cohort was strong. Across 398 genotyped donors of the cohort, an average of about 200,000 unique TCR beta nucleotide sequences per donor were sequenced, and approximately 17% of those sequences were non-productive.

The cohort consisted of more than 650 healthy bone marrow donors. At the time of sampling, all cohort members were nominally healthy, though unrecorded immune exposures were likely present. The donor tested CMV seronegative and was one of the 352 seronegative cohort members. A peripheral blood sample was provided by each donor, and peripheral blood mononuclear cells were used for TCR beta sequencing. The Qiagen DNeasy Blood Extraction Kit was used to extract genomic DNA from the blood cell samples. Broader findings and caveats from the paper: Because some donors lacked HLA typing at each locus, the association tests relied only on the typed subset. A later genetic analysis associated a missense DCLRE1C variant with V-gene and J-gene trimming of TCR beta chains, and an independent cohort replicated the association. The classifier was reported to diagnose cytomegalovirus status with high specificity and sensitivity in both the original cohort and the validation cohort. The sequencing pipeline was judged likely to have produced a cluster of highly shared sequence variants as a technical artifact. The authors suggested that the approach could potentially be extended to other disease states and immunological phenotypes. A later analysis reported that several top co-occurrence clusters appeared linked to parvovirus B19, influenza, CMV and Epstein-Barr virus. When HLA alleles, especially DR and DQ, strongly co-occurred, attributing TCR associations to individual alleles was difficult. Compared with equally common non-associated chains, HLA-associated TCR beta chains in a later analysis were more clonally expanded and had lower generation probabilities. Most TCR sequences were seen in very few donors, while some public TCRs were found in many individuals. About 17 rarely observed V segments, including chromosome 9 orphons, were excluded from the earlier analysis of several hundred of the donors because counts were too low. The 87-base-pair reads could not distinguish some IMGT-functional V segments, including TRBV6-2 and TRBV6-3, so those segments were excluded. In a later analysis, the rate of TCR association differed among HLA loci, with DRB1 alleles having the most associated TCRs and HLA-C alleles having the fewest. A later analysis found that most CMV-associated TCR beta chains appeared HLA-restricted, with HLA associations seemingly driven largely by CMV exposure. Specific HLA alleles were associated with 16,951 TCR beta sequences at a false discovery rate of 0.05 in a later analysis. Linkage disequilibrium might explain the correlated functional status among segregating V segments, but an unknown experimental factor could not be excluded. A few of the identified cytomegalovirus-associated TCR beta chains were confirmed in vitro to be specific for cytomegalovirus antigens. Compared with the roughly 700-donor mean, donors in an Asian-associated ancestry cluster had fewer N-insertions in productive TCRs, according to a later genetic analysis. A further reported finding was that TCR beta sequences accurately predicted the HLA-A and HLA-B alleles for most subjects in the first cohort. CMV serostatus was the only immune exposure information available for the cohort. Only TCR beta chains were sequenced in this cohort, and the absence of alpha or paired-chain data limited detectable features. The study gave a list of under 200 TCR beta chains associated with cytomegalovirus. In an earlier analysis of some 540 of the donors, most TCR beta V segments appeared in productive rearrangements about 87% or about 30% of the time, broadly matching IMGT annotations. Presence/absence analyses assumed roughly uniform sequencing depth across donors, an assumption that may not hold.

The V end gives up 0 bases and the J end 10 bases, leaving 8 bases in the junction not matched to a gene. The CDR3 has 15 amino acids, counting the end cysteine and phenylalanine. The retained sequence is limited to the CDR3, 45 bases, with the frame set at the first base. For CDR1 and CDR2, the germline V gene lists MNHEY and SVGAGI. The TCR originated in a man younger than 40 in good health and CMV-seronegative. The sequencing input was PBMCs. The chain joins TRBV6-5 to TRBJ2-1; TRBD2 lines up with 8 middle nucleotides. This receptor carries the CDR3 CASSYSLAGEGEQFF. The nucleotide sequence reads as follows: TGTGCCAGCAGTTACTCCCTAGCGGGTGAGGGCGAGCAGTTCTTC.